Listed below are T cell receptor beta chains from one sample, sequenced in a study of cytomegalovirus exposure and HLA in healthy donors. Measured with immunoSEQ multiplex PCR; TCRdb has only the in-frame clones, and not every one. This sample has a few hundred thousand clones, with about 75% found just once. The sample comprised PBMCs. The receptors shown here come from a woman aged 25 to 45 in good health and CMV-seronegative. CDR3s include the opening cysteine and the closing phenylalanine or tryptophan. D genes are given only for firm matches. Expanded clones are given a class, and other clones once, few, many or no size at all.

V gene	clone size	J gene	D gene	CDR3 DNA	CDR3 protein
TRBV18	.	TRBJ2-2	TRBD2	TGTGCCAGCTCACCACCGGCTAGCGGGGGCTACACCGGGGAGCTGTTTTTT	CASSPPASGGYTGELFF
TRBV5-6	.	TRBJ2-2	.	TGTGCCAGCAGTCGGGCAGGGGCGATCACCGGGGAGCTGTTTTTT	CASSRAGAITGELFF
TRBV6-5	.	TRBJ1-1	.	TGTGCCAGCACCCGACAGTTGAACACTGAAGCTTTCTTT	CASTRQLNTEAFF
TRBV7-8	.	TRBJ1-3	TRBD1	TGTGCCAGCAGCCTATTCGCGGGACAGGGGGCAATTGGAAACACCATATATTTT	CASSLFAGQGAIGNTIYF
TRBV7-3	.	TRBJ2-1	TRBD1	TGTGCCAGCAGCTACAGGGGGCAAGGTGAGCAGTTCTTC	CASSYRGQGEQFF
TRBV5-8	.	TRBJ1-1	.	TGTGCCAGAAGCCAAATCACTGAAGCTTTCTTT	CARSQITEAFF
TRBV5-6	.	TRBJ2-1	.	TGTGCCAGCAGCCCGTCGGAAGGGGCCTACAATGAGCAGTTCTTC	CASSPSEGAYNEQFF
TRBV11-3	.	TRBJ2-5	.	TGTGCCAGCAGCTTAGGGGGGGACCGGCCGGAGACCCAGTACTTC	CASSLGGDRPETQYF
TRBV6-6	once	TRBJ1-2	TRBD1	TGTGCCAGCAGTTACTTGGACAGGGGGAGCGGCTACACCTTC	CASSYLDRGSGYTF
TRBV7-9	.	TRBJ1-5	.	TGTGCCAGCAGCTTAGGGGACGAAGGGGACTTATTTTATCAGCCCCAGCATTTT	CASSLGDEGDLFYQPQHF
TRBV11-1	.	TRBJ2-5	TRBD2	TGTGCCAGCAGCCTTAGCGGGAGTTCGGGGGAGACCCAGTACTTC	CASSLSGSSGETQYF
TRBV6-5	.	TRBJ2-7	.	TGTGCCAGCAGCCCGGACACCTACGAGCAGTACTTC	CASSPDTYEQYF
TRBV29-1	.	TRBJ2-7	TRBD1	TGCAGCGCCCAGAGTTGGACAGGGGGCCCCGAGCAGTACTTC	CSAQSWTGGPEQYF
TRBV5-4	.	TRBJ2-2	.	TGTGCCAGCAGCTTGATTCGCACCGGGGAGCTGTTTTTT	CASSLIRTGELFF
TRBV4-1	few	TRBJ1-1	.	TGCGCCAGCAGCCAAGTTAATTATAACACTGAAGCTTTCTTT	CASSQVNYNTEAFF
TRBV2	.	TRBJ2-2	TRBD2	TGTGCCAGCCTAGCGGGAGAGGGCACCGGGGAGCTGTTTTTT	CASLAGEGTGELFF
TRBV5-1	.	TRBJ2-1	TRBD1	TGCGCCAGCAGTCCCGGGACAGGGGACTACAATGAGCAGTTCTTC	CASSPGTGDYNEQFF
TRBV12-5	.	TRBJ1-1	.	TGTGCTAGTGGTTTGTTTCAGGTCACTGAAGCTTTCTTT	CASGLFQVTEAFF
TRBV5-5	.	TRBJ2-3	.	TGTGCCAGCAGCTTTGCGCTTAGCACAGATACGCAGTATTTT	CASSFALSTDTQYF
TRBV27	.	TRBJ2-3	.	TGTGCCAGCAATACAAAGGGGCTAATCACAGATACGCAGTATTTT	CASNTKGLITDTQYF
TRBV27	.	TRBJ2-1	TRBD2	TGTGCCAGCAGTTTCAGCGGGGGCGAGCAGTTCTTC	CASSFSGGEQFF
TRBV6-5	.	TRBJ1-2	.	TGTGCCAGCAGTTACATATATGGCTACACCTTC	CASSYIYGYTF
TRBV10-1	.	TRBJ2-1	.	TGCGCCAGCAGTGAGGGACTCCCGAGCAATGAGCAGTTCTTC	CASSEGLPSNEQFF
TRBV7-9	.	TRBJ2-2	.	TGTTCCAGCTTACTCGGCGGAGTTAACACCGGGGAGCTGTTTTTT	CSSLLGGVNTGELFF
TRBV4-1	few	TRBJ2-7	TRBD2	TGCGCCAGCAGCCAAGATACTAGCGGGAGGTTAGGATACGAGCAGTACTTC	CASSQDTSGRLGYEQYF
TRBV10-3	.	TRBJ1-2	.	TGTGCCATCAGTGAAGGGGGTAAAAACTATGGCTACACCTTC	CAISEGGKNYGYTF
TRBV27	.	TRBJ2-3	.	TGTGCCAGCTCCAGTAGAGGGGGGGGCCAAGATACGCAGTATTTT	CASSSRGGGQDTQYF
TRBV30	once	TRBJ2-2	.	TGTGCCTGGAGTGTACTACTAGCTAACGGGGAGCTGTTTTTT	CAWSVLLANGELFF
TRBV6-1	few	TRBJ2-5	.	TGTGCCAGCAGTGAACCGTACCCGGGACTTCTCGTCTTGGAGACCCAGTACTTC	CASSEPYPGLLVLETQYF
TRBV27	.	TRBJ2-4	.	TGTGCCAGCAGTTTATCTTGGCAGTCAAACATTCAGTACTTC	CASSLSWQSNIQYF
TRBV5-6	.	TRBJ2-7	TRBD2	TGTGCCAGCTCTAAGCGGGGGCCCTACGAGCAGTACTTC	CASSKRGPYEQYF
TRBV20-1	.	TRBJ1-2	.	TGCAGTGCTAGACAGGTTGAGGGCTACACCTTC	CSARQVEGYTF
TRBV7-9	.	TRBJ1-2	TRBD1	TGTGCCAGCAGCTACCGGGACAGGGGAGACTATGGCTACACCTTC	CASSYRDRGDYGYTF
TRBV30	once	TRBJ1-1	.	TGTGCCTGGGGGCCAGGATTTGGCACTGAAGCTTTCTTT	CAWGPGFGTEAFF
TRBV5-5	.	TRBJ2-1	.	TGTGCCAGCAGCTTGAGCAGGGACTGGCACAATGAGCAGTTCTTC	CASSLSRDWHNEQFF
TRBV27	.	TRBJ2-1	.	TGTGCCAGCAGCCTTCTAAGGGGTAGCTCTTACAATGAGCAGTTCTTC	CASSLLRGSSYNEQFF
TRBV5-1	.	TRBJ2-5	TRBD2	TGCGCCAGCAGCTCGGGACTAGCCTCCCAAGAGACCCAGTACTTC	CASSSGLASQETQYF
TRBV5-1	once	TRBJ2-3	TRBD2	TGCGCCAGCAGCTTGGGGGACTACTTCTCAGATACGCAGTATTTT	CASSLGDYFSDTQYF
TRBV2	few	TRBJ1-2	.	TGTGCCAGCAGTGTACGTCACCACCTATTC	CASSVRHHLF
TRBV6-6	.	TRBJ1-5	.	TGTGCCAGCAGTTACTACTCTTCAGGACAGCCCCAGCATTTT	CASSYYSSGQPQHF
TRBV19	few	TRBJ2-7	TRBD1	TGTGCCAGTAGTTCCCGACAGGGGTTATCCTACGAGCAGTACTTC	CASSSRQGLSYEQYF
TRBV29-1	.	TRBJ2-2	TRBD2	TGCAGCGTTTGTCGGGACTATACCGGGGAGCTGTTTTTT	CSVCRDYTGELFF
TRBV29-1	few	TRBJ1-1	.	TGCAGCGTTACTCCCCCCACGTTGAACACTGAAGCTTTCTTT	CSVTPPTLNTEAFF
TRBV6-5	.	TRBJ1-1	TRBD1	TGTGCCAGCACCAGACAGGGAAACACTGAAGCTTTCTTT	CASTRQGNTEAFF
TRBV6-5	.	TRBJ1-4	.	TGTGCCAGCAGTGAGCGGGGGAAGGGTGAAAAACTGTTTTTT	CASSERGKGEKLFF
TRBV30	.	TRBJ1-3	TRBD1	TGTGCCTGGACCCGGGACAGTTTTGGAAACACCATATATTTT	CAWTRDSFGNTIYF
TRBV7-7	.	TRBJ1-1	TRBD1	TGTGCTAGCAGCCCCGACAGGGGGACCGCTGAAGCTTTCTTT	CASSPDRGTAEAFF
TRBV9	.	TRBJ1-6	TRBD1	TGTGCCAGCAGCGTAGCTCCAGAGACAGGGATTAATTCACCCCTCCACTTT	CASSVAPETGINSPLHF
TRBV11-2	.	TRBJ2-5	.	TGTGCCAGCAGCTTATTAATAGAGACCCAGTACTTC	CASSLLIETQYF
TRBV18	few	TRBJ2-5	.	TGTGCCAGCTCACCACCTAAGGGGTTGCAAGAGACCCAGTACTTC	CASSPPKGLQETQYF
TRBV27	.	TRBJ2-2	.	TGTGCCACCGGGGTGGGGAGCACCGGGGAGCTGTTTTTT	CATGVGSTGELFF
TRBV5-6	.	TRBJ2-3	.	TGTGCCAGCAGCTTGGGACAGCTAGTCACAGATACGCAGTATTTT	CASSLGQLVTDTQYF
TRBV19	.	TRBJ2-2	.	TGTGCCAGTAGTCCACAGGGAATCGGGGAGCTGTTTTTT	CASSPQGIGELFF
TRBV2	.	TRBJ2-3	.	TGTGCCAGCTGGGGTGCCTATGGAGCGGGCTGGGATACGCAGTATTTT	CASWGAYGAGWDTQYF
TRBV6-4	few	TRBJ2-1	TRBD2	TGTGCCAGCAGTGACTCGACGGGTAAGGGACTAGCCAGGAATGAGCAGTTCTTC	CASSDSTGKGLARNEQFF
TRBV6-5	few	TRBJ2-1	.	TGTGCCAGCAGTGCCTCGGGCTACAATGAGCAGTTCTTC	CASSASGYNEQFF
TRBV5-6	once	TRBJ1-2	.	TGTGCCAGCAGCTTGGGTGCGGGGGACGGAGGCTACACCTTC	CASSLGAGDGGYTF
TRBV19	.	TRBJ2-7	.	TGTGCCAGTAGTCCCAGCGGTGCTCGCCCGTACGAGCAGTACTTC	CASSPSGARPYEQYF